A single sample is the source of the 27 T cell receptor beta chains below, sequenced in a study of blood T cell repertoires in COVID-19 (dated by TCRdb to the early 2020s). Receptors were amplified or captured by the immunoSEQ multiplex PCR assay. In its TCRdb copy, this immuneACCESS table keeps in-frame sequences only and misses some clones. Where compared with another copy, unresolved V genes explain less than half of these, and the others have no known cause. The sample has 350,000 to 450,000 clones on record, roughly 85% of them singletons. The leading ten clones occupy around 3.4% of the sample. Sequencing was carried out using peripheral blood. The receptors come from a woman between 18 and 29 years old with acute or convalescent COVID-19.

The rearrangement joins TRBV3-1 (or the pseudogene TRBV3-2) to TRBJ2-7; TRBD1 agrees at 9 bases. Germline-derived CDR1 and CDR2 are LGHDT and YNNKEL (reference sequence). Trimming at V came to 1 base and at J to 12 bases, leaving 10 bases not matched to a gene. The CDR3 extends over 14 amino acids. The CDR3 nucleotides read TGTGCCAGCAGCCAAGGGAGGATCCGGGACAGGGCGTACTTC. It specifies CASSQGRIRDRAYF.

DNA for the CDR3: TGCGCCAGCAGCTTGGGGGCAGGGGGAGACACTGAAGCTTTCTTT. Protein: CASSLGAGGDTEAFF. The V gene is TRBV5-1, the J gene TRBJ1-1; 7 bases fit TRBD1. CDR1 and CDR2 (germline): SGHRS, YFSETQ. V shed 0 bases, J shed 3 bases, and the junction held 5 bases outside the gene matches. The CDR3 length is 15 residues.

The rearrangement uses TRBV28 and TRBJ2-5, with D perhaps TRBD2 (5 bases). The CDR3 runs 14 residues. The germline V gene has CDR1 MDHEN and CDR2 SYDVKM. The V end was cut by 3 bases, the J end by 4 bases, with 12 bases between. Here the CDR3 DNA reads TGTGCCAGCAGTTTGTCCCGAGGGAGAGAGACCCAGTACTTC. It translates to CASSLSRGRETQYF.

The chain employs TRBV2 and TRBJ1-1; D call uncertain. There are 15 residues in the CDR3. The ends were cut back, 4 bases at V and 0 bases at J, with 12 bases in the middle. Germline V gene sequence: CDR1 SNHLY, CDR2 FYNNEI. CDR3 residues: CASSVSGSVNTEAFF. The CDR3 DNA follows: TGTGCCAGCAGTGTTTCGGGGTCCGTGAACACTGAAGCTTTCTTT.

The sample holds a few counts of this clone. The V and J genes are TRBV5-1 and TRBJ1-1; no definite D call. Germline values: CDR1 SGHRS, CDR2 YFSETQ. The CDR3 is made up of 14 amino acids. V lost 0 bases and J lost 2, with 8 bases in between. The CDR3 DNA reads TGCGCCAGCAGCTTGGGGTCCCTAAACACTGAAGCTTTCTTT. Protein: CASSLGSLNTEAFF.

The CDR3 DNA reads TGTGCCATCAGGCCCCTGAAGGCGGGCCCGTCAAATACGCAGTATTTT. Its translation: CAIRPLKAGPSNTQYF. V is TRBV10-3 and J is TRBJ2-3; a weak D match, TRBD2 (5 bases). Germline V CDR1 and CDR2: ENHRY, SYGVKD. V was shortened by 6 bases and J by 7 bases, with 23 bases between the two germline ends. There are 16 residues in the CDR3.

This clone was seen a single time. This chain connects TRBV5-5 to TRBJ2-7; D is possibly TRBD2 (5 bases). This CDR3 comprises 14 residues. The germline V and J ends were trimmed by 0 bases and 7 bases, with 14 bases remaining between them. Germline V lookup: CDR1 SGHKS, CDR2 YYEKEE (reference sequence). The CDR3 region is CASSLDILPGEQYF. The CDR3 DNA reads as TGTGCCAGCAGCTTGGACATCCTCCCGGGGGAGCAGTACTTC.

The genes are TRBV27 and TRBJ1-6, with a possible D match to TRBD1 (5 bases). The V gene's germline CDR1 is MNHEY and CDR2 SMNVEV (reference sequence). CDR3 size: 15 residues. V lost 4 bases and J lost 6, with 13 bases in between. DNA for the CDR3: TGTGCCAGCAGTTCCGACAGAAGTCGTAATTCACCCCTCCACTTT. Amino acid sequence: CASSSDRSRNSPLHF.

The genes are TRBV30 and TRBJ1-2, with 7 bases matching TRBD1. The J segment lost 8 bases and the V segment lost 4 bases, leaving 4 bases of the junction unmatched. Germline V CDR1 and CDR2: GTSNPN, SVGIG (reference sequence). This CDR3 region has 11 residues. CDR3 bases: TGTGCCTGGATTGGGACAGAAGGCTACACCTTC. This gives the protein CAWIGTEGYTF. The whole variable domain, remainder taken from reference TRBV30 and TRBJ1-2, is SQTIHQWPATLVQPVGSPLSLECTVEGTSNPNLYWYRQAAGRGLQLLFYSVGIGQISSEVPQNLSASRPQDRQFILSSKKLLLSDSGFYLCAWIGTEGYTFGSGTRLTVV.

This clone was seen a few times. The chain employs TRBV10-1 and TRBJ1-1; possible D gene TRBD1, 5 bases. The germline gives CDR1 WNHNN, CDR2 SYGVQD (reference sequence). The CDR3 covers 15 residues. The germline V and J ends were trimmed by 4 bases and 4 bases, with 16 bases remaining between them. The chain's CDR3 is CASSGSQAGLTEAFF. CDR3 sequence (DNA): TGCGCCAGCAGTGGTTCACAGGCGGGACTCACTGAAGCTTTCTTT.

The chain joins TRBV29-1 to TRBJ1-3; D is undetermined. The germline gives CDR1 SQVTM, CDR2 ANQGSEA. CDR3 length: 13 amino acids. V gave up 1 base and J gave up 1 base, with 5 bases separating them. As DNA, the CDR3 is TGCAGCGTTGAAGCGGGTTCTGGAAACACCATATATTTT. It translates to CSVEAGSGNTIYF.

This clone was recorded once. The gene calls are TRBV24-1 and TRBJ1-6, with a weak D call TRBD1 (5 bases). This CDR3 is built from 13 residues. Germline V gene data show CDR1 as KGHDR and CDR2 as SFDVKD. Trimming cost V 4 bases and J 14 bases, with 14 bases left between them. The chain's CDR3 is CATSERTSSALHF. The CDR3 nucleotides are TGTGCCACCAGTGAGAGGACATCCTCGGCCCTCCACTTT.

This clone was seen repeatedly, ten times or more. Other DNA sequences of this sample code for an identical CDR3. The gene calls are TRBV19 and TRBJ2-2; TRBD1 is a possible D gene (6 bases). V lost 6 bases and J 6 bases, leaving 14 bases between the germline ends. The CDR3 is 14 residues long. Germline-derived CDR1 and CDR2 are LNHDA and SQIVND (reference sequence). The DNA for the CDR3 is TGTGCCAGTAGGGGAACAGGGATTGCCGGGGAGCTGTTTTTT. This gives the protein CASRGTGIAGELFF.

The chain is built from TRBV11-2 and TRBJ1-2, with 7 bases that match TRBD1. Trimming took 1 base from V and 3 from J; bases not matched to a gene: 5. The CDR3 is 15 amino acids. Germline CDR1 reads SGHAT; CDR2 reads FQNNGV. This CDR3 reads CASSLGTGPYYGYTF. In DNA form, the CDR3 reads TGTGCCAGCAGCTTAGGGACAGGTCCCTACTATGGCTACACCTTC.

The chain joins TRBV5-1 to TRBJ2-3; 12 bases line up with TRBD1. Trimming cost V 2 bases and J 2 bases; bases outside gene matches: 3. CDR3 length: 16 amino acids. CDR1 SGHRS and CDR2 YFSETQ come from the germline V gene. CDR3: CASSLGTGGPTDTQYF. For the CDR3, the DNA is TGCGCCAGCAGCTTAGGGACAGGGGGCCCCACAGATACGCAGTATTTT.

This sequence joins TRBV6-5 and TRBJ1-1, with 7 bases that match TRBD1. Germline CDR1 reads MNHEY; CDR2 reads SVGAGI. This CDR3 contains 13 residues. The trim removed 5 bases at V and 5 bases at J, leaving 5 bases unmatched. The CDR3 spells CASSPARGTEAFF. DNA for the CDR3: TGTGCCAGCAGTCCGGCCAGGGGGACTGAAGCTTTCTTT.

This chain links TRBV6-5 with TRBJ2-1; TRBD1 is a possible D gene (5 bases). Germline CDR1 is MNHEY and CDR2 is SVGAGI. The CDR3 is made up of 14 amino acids. Trimming shortened V by 5 bases and J by 12 bases, and 20 bases separated the two germline ends. The CDR3 DNA is TGTGCCAGCAGTACTCCAGCCCGGCAGGGTTGGCAGTTCTTC. It translates to CASSTPARQGWQFF.

This clone was detected only once. This sequence joins TRBV7-3 and TRBJ2-2; a weak D match, TRBD2 (6 bases). Trimming pared 4 bases from V and 1 base from J, leaving 16 bases between. Looked up from germline, CDR1 is SGHTA and CDR2 is FQGTGA. This CDR3 is 17 amino acids long. DNA for the CDR3: TGTGCCAGCAGCTCCTCGGGGGAGGCATGGAACACCGGGGAGCTGTTTTTT. Residues: CASSSSGEAWNTGELFF.

The chain carries TRBV7-2 and TRBJ1-2; maybe TRBD1 (6 bases). The CDR3 has 14 residues. With 2 bases removed from V and 8 bases from J, the gap between germline ends came to 15 bases. Per the germline V gene, CDR1 is SGHTA and CDR2 is FQGNSA. The CDR3 protein is CASSLRDMSSGYTF. CDR3 sequence (DNA): TGTGCCAGCAGCTTACGGGACATGTCGTCAGGCTACACCTTC.

The J gene is TRBJ1-2, the V gene TRBV5-4; TRBD1 aligns across 10 bases. The trim removed 4 bases at V and 6 bases at J, leaving 3 bases unmatched. The CDR3 has 13 amino acids. Germline CDR1 SGHNT, CDR2 YYREEE (reference sequence). The CDR3 spells CASSQGQGNGYTF. In DNA form, the CDR3 reads TGTGCCAGCAGCCAGGGACAGGGGAATGGCTACACCTTC.

The CDR3 DNA sequence: TGTGCCACCAGTGAGTATGGGACATCCGAGCAGTACTTC. Its protein is CATSEYGTSEQYF. The chain carries TRBV24-1 and TRBJ2-7; a possible D gene is TRBD1 (6 bases). The CDR3 is 13 amino acids. V shed 4 bases and J shed 6 bases, with 12 bases lying between them. Germline lookup yields CDR1 KGHDR and CDR2 SFDVKD.

This clone appeared once. The CDR3 spells CASSPPDRNQPQHF. CDR3 nucleotides: TGTGCCAGCAGTCCTCCGGACAGAAATCAGCCCCAGCATTTT. The chain couples TRBV27 to TRBJ1-5, with D possibly matching TRBD1 (6 bases). The CDR3 extends over 14 amino acids. Trimming took 5 bases from V and 4 from J, leaving 12 bases between them. CDR1 and CDR2 from the germline V gene are MNHEY and SMNVEV (reference sequence).

This chain uses TRBV5-4 with TRBJ1-2; weak D call: TRBD1 (5 bases). Germline CDR1 and CDR2: SGHNT and YYREEE (reference sequence). V was shortened by 0 bases and J by 1 base, with 19 bases between the two germline ends. The CDR3 extends over 18 amino acids. The CDR3 loop reads CASSLGGFVNPINYGYTF. The CDR3 DNA sequence: TGTGCCAGCAGCTTGGGGGGCTTTGTAAATCCCATTAACTATGGCTACACCTTC.

The chain joins TRBV7-9 to TRBJ1-2, with D maybe TRBD1 (5 bases). Germline lookup yields CDR1 SEHNR and CDR2 FQNEAQ (reference sequence). The length of the CDR3 is 15 residues. Trimming shortened V by 1 base and J by 3 bases, and 12 bases separated the two germline ends. In DNA form, the CDR3 reads TGTGCCAGCAGCTTAGACAACAGGTTAGACTATGGCTACACCTTC. It translates to CASSLDNRLDYGYTF.

The rearrangement joins TRBV9 to TRBJ2-2, with 12 nucleotides matching TRBD1. The CDR3 runs 16 residues. Germline lookup yields CDR1 SGDLS and CDR2 YYNGEE. V lost 3 bases, J lost 4 bases, and 4 bases stayed unmatched. CDR3 residues: CASSGAGQGATGELFF. CDR3 in DNA: TGTGCCAGCAGCGGAGCGGGACAGGGGGCCACCGGGGAGCTGTTTTTT.

The rearrangement uses TRBV5-6 and TRBJ1-1; TRBD1 matches 11 bases. This CDR3 has 15 amino acids. J gave up 4 bases and V 4 bases, and 6 bases lay outside the gene matches. The germline CDR1 and CDR2 sequences are SGHDT and YYEEEE. The CDR3 DNA reads as TGTGCCAGCAGCCTGGGACAGGGGGGCGGCACTGAAGCTTTCTTT. Encoded protein: CASSLGQGGGTEAFF.

The chain carries TRBV14 and TRBJ1-2; D is possibly TRBD1 (5 bases). Germline values: CDR1 SGHDN, CDR2 FVKESK. The CDR3 spans 13 residues. Trimming left V 5 bases short and J 2 bases short, with 9 bases between. CDR3 loop: CASSLDSNYGYTF. The CDR3 nucleotides are TGTGCCAGCAGCTTAGACAGCAACTATGGCTACACCTTC.